This T cell receptor beta chain was identified during a study of cytomegalovirus exposure and HLA in healthy donors. 13 Jbeta primers and 60 Vbeta primers were used for the PCR. Profiling relied on immunoSEQ multiplex PCR, and the TCRdb table lists in-frame clones only, not all of them. Of over 150,000 clones detected, approximately 80% appear once; the ten largest clones hold around 2.2%. Study conclusions and caveats: Upon later analysis, HLA-associated TCR beta chains proved more clonally expanded than other, equally common chains. After further analysis at a later stage, 16,951 TCR beta sequences were associated with HLA alleles at 0.05 false discovery rate.

This CDR3 contains 15 residues. The junction had 0 bases not matched to a gene; V was cut back by 2 bases and J by 3 bases. CDR1 and CDR2 (germline): MNHEY, SVGAGI. A word on this clone: Its target is not known. The sample holds other DNA sequences that translate to the same CDR3.

The chain couples TRBV6-5 to TRBJ2-3; 12 bases match TRBD2. The origin of this receptor is a young woman in good health and CMV-seronegative. Sequencing was performed on PBMCs. This chain's CDR3 is CASSYTSGRTDTQYF. The CDR3, as DNA: TGTGCCAGCAGTTACACTAGCGGGAGGACAGATACGCAGTATTTT.